This T cell receptor (beta chain) is drawn from a study of T cells after posttransplantation cyclophosphamide. A marrow graft followed busulfan-fludarabine conditioning, with cyclophosphamide on days +3 and +4. This CDR3 is built from 15 residues. With 0 bases removed from V and 5 bases from J, the gap between germline ends came to 13 bases. CDR1 SGHTA and CDR2 FQGTGA come from the germline V gene. Generated by immunoSEQ multiplex PCR, the TCRdb table keeps only in-frame clones and is missing some. The repertoire holds 15,000 to 25,000 clones, with approximately 90% as singletons. General study points: Later blood repertoires were often dominated by clones from the donor CD8+ memory compartment.

This clone was seen a single time. Its cognate antigen is unknown. The sequenced sample was PBMCs, obtained after allogeneic stem cell transplant with posttransplant cyclophosphamide. The clonotype originates from a female patient between 40 and 55 years old who received an allogeneic stem cell transplant from a related donor, was CMV-positive, and had no GVHD. Some T cells may be transferred from the graft donor. This chain uses TRBV7-3 with TRBJ1-1; possibly TRBD1 for D (5 bases). In DNA, the CDR3 is TGTGCCAGCAGCTTAACTCCGGGGGGATGGACTGAAGCTTTCTTT. It yields the protein CASSLTPGGWTEAFF.